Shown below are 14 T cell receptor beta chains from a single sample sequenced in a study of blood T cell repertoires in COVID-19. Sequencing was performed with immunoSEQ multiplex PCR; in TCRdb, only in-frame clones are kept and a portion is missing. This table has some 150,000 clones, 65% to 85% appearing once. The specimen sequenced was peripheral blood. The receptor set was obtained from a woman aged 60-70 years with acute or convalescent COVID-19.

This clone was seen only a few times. The CDR3 sequence: CASSSNRVWSGTIYF. The CDR3 nucleotides are TGTGCCAGCAGCTCAAACAGGGTTTGGAGTGGGACCATATATTTT. This chain connects TRBV7-8 to TRBJ1-3, with D possibly TRBD1 on 6 matching bases. There are 15 residues in the CDR3. V gave up 4 bases and J gave up 10 bases, with 20 bases separating them. The germline gives CDR1 SGHVS, CDR2 FQNEAQ. Full variable domain (outside the CDR3, taken from reference TRBV7-8 and TRBJ1-3): GAGVSQSPRYKVAKRGQDVALRCDPISGHVSLFWYQQALGQGPEFLTYFQNEAQLDKSGLPSDRFFAERPEGSVSTLKIQRTQQEDSAVYLCASSSNRVWSGTIYFGEGSWLTVV.

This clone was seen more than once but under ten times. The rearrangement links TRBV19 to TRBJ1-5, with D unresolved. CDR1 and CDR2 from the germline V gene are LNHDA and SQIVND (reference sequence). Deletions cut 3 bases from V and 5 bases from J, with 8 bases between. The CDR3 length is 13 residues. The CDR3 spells CASSMTPDQPQHF. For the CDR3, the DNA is TGTGCCAGTAGTATGACACCAGATCAGCCCCAGCATTTT. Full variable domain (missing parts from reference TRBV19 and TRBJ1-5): DGGITQSPKYLFRKEGQNVTLSCEQNLNHDAMYWYRQDPGQGLRLIYYSQIVNDFQKGDIAEGYSVSREKKESFPLTVTSAQKNPTAFYLCASSMTPDQPQHFGDGTRLSIL.

DNA of the CDR3: TGTGCCACCAGCAAGGACAGGGGAACCTTTATGAACACTGAAGCTTTCTTT. Protein sequence: CATSKDRGTFMNTEAFF. This chain links TRBV15 with TRBJ1-1, with 9 bases matching TRBD1. Germline V CDR1 and CDR2: LNHNV, YYDKDF (reference sequence). V trimming: 4 bases; J trimming: 0 bases; junction bases outside the gene matches: 9. The CDR3 runs 17 residues.

In DNA, the CDR3 is TGTGCCAGCAGTCCGACAGGGGACGGTGGCTACACCTTC. Its translation: CASSPTGDGGYTF. This rearrangement joins TRBV2 to TRBJ1-2; the match to TRBD1 covers 8 bases. The V segment lost 5 bases and the J segment 7 bases; nucleotides outside the gene matches: 6. The CDR3 totals 13 residues. Germline lookup yields CDR1 SNHLY and CDR2 FYNNEI.

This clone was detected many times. CDR3 nucleotides: TGTGCCAGCAAGTGGGGGGGATCCTACGAGCAGTACTTC. Translating gives CASKWGGSYEQYF. The J gene is TRBJ2-7, the V gene TRBV6-4, with 7 bases matching TRBD2. This CDR3 is 13 amino acids long. CDR1 and CDR2 from the germline V gene are MRHNA and SNTAGT. The J segment lost 1 base and the V segment lost 7 bases, leaving 4 bases of the junction unmatched.

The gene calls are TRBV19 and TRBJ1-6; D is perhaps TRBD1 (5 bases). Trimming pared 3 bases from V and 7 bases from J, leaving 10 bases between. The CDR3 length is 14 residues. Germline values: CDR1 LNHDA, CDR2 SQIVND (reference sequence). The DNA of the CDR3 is TGTGCCAGTAGTATGGTACAGGCGAATTCACCCCTCCACTTT. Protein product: CASSMVQANSPLHF.

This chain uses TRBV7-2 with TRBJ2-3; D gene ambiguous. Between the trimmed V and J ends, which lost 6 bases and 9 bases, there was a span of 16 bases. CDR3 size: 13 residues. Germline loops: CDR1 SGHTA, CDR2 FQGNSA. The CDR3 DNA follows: TGTGCCAGCAGTGTGACTCACCTCGAAACGCAGTATTTT. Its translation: CASSVTHLETQYF.

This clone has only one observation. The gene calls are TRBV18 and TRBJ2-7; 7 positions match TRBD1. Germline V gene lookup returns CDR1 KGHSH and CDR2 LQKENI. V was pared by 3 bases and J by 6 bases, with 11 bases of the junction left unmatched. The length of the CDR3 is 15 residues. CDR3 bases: TGTGCCAGCTCACCGAGACAGGGTACTAGTCCCGAGCAGTACTTC. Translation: CASSPRQGTSPEQYF.

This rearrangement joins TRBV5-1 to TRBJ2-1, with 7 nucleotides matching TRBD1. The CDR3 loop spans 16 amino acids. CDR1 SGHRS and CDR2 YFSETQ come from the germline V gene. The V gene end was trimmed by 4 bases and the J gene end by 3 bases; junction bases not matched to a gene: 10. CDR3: CASSAQGIEDYNEQFF. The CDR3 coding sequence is TGCGCCAGCAGCGCACAGGGGATTGAAGACTACAATGAGCAGTTCTTC. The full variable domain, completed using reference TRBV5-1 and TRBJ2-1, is KAGVTQTPRYLIKTRGQQVTLSCSPISGHRSVSWYQQTPGQGLQFLFEYFSETQRNKGNFPGRFSGRQFSNSRSEMNVSTLELGDSALYLCASSAQGIEDYNEQFFGPGTRLTVL.

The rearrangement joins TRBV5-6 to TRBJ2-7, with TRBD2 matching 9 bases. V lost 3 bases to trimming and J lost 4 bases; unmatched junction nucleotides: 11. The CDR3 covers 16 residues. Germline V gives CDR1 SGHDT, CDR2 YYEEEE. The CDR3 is CASSWGWASGKYEQYF. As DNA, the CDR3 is TGTGCCAGCAGCTGGGGGTGGGCTAGCGGGAAATACGAGCAGTACTTC.

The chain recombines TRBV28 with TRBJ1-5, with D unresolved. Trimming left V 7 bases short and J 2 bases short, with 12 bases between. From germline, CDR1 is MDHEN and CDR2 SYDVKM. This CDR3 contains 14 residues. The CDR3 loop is CASNRLFGNQPQHF. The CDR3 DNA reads TGTGCCAGCAACCGGTTATTCGGCAATCAGCCCCAGCATTTT.

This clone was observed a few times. CDR3 amino acids: CASTRGNQPQHF. The CDR3 nucleotides are TGTGCCAGCACCAGGGGGAATCAGCCCCAGCATTTT. The rearrangement joins TRBV19 to TRBJ1-5, with 7 bases that match TRBD1. CDR3 length: 12 residues. Trimming at V came to 9 bases and at J to 4 bases, leaving 3 bases not matched to a gene. Germline V gene lookup returns CDR1 LNHDA and CDR2 SQIVND (reference sequence). Using reference TRBV19 and TRBJ1-5 for the parts outside the CDR3, the full variable domain is DGGITQSPKYLFRKEGQNVTLSCEQNLNHDAMYWYRQDPGQGLRLIYYSQIVNDFQKGDIAEGYSVSREKKESFPLTVTSAQKNPTAFYLCASTRGNQPQHFGDGTRLSIL.

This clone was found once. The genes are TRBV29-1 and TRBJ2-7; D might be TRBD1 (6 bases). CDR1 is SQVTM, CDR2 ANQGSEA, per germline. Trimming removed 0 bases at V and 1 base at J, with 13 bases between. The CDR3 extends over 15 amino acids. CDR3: CSVEDRSDRSYEQYF. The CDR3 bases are TGCAGCGTTGAAGATCGAAGCGACAGGTCCTACGAGCAGTACTTC.

DNA for the CDR3: TGCGCCAGCAGCGGAGGACACGGGAGCGGGGAGCTGTTTTTT. Its translation: CASSGGHGSGELFF. This chain uses TRBV4-3 with TRBJ2-2, with D tentatively TRBD2 (6 bases). The V end was cut by 5 bases, the J end by 7 bases, with 14 bases between. CDR1 is LGHNA, CDR2 YSLEER, per germline. This CDR3 comprises 14 residues.